This T cell receptor (beta chain) appears in the sequencing data of a study of blood T cells in healthy people across ages (dated by TCRdb to the mid-2010s). For the study in its entirety: In model experiments, template switching captured about one uniquely barcoded TCR beta cDNA molecule for every two T cells. To track age-related changes in TCR beta repertoire diversity, the study relied on deep sequencing normalized with unique cDNA molecular identifiers. The donors were divided into four age groups: young (average around 16 years), middle-aged (about 39), aged (around 67) and long-lived (about 90). To avoid experimental bias, donors of different ages were randomly spread across the sequencing lanes. Using the same blood draw, the study looked at two additional independent replicas of 1 million unique cDNA reads for two donors, one aged 18 to 29 and the other aged 80 or older.

Overall results and qualifications from the work: Observed TCR beta diversity correlated strongly with the percentage of naive T cells measured by flow cytometry. Because profiling used bulk unsorted PBMCs, naive and antigen-experienced compartments could not be compared conclusively. Estimates of total diversity based on one million sequenced T cells were regarded as lower bounds and as underestimates. The CMV infection status of donors was not known, potentially confounding age-related changes in expanded clonotypes. As age increased, observed TCR beta diversity per million T cells dropped in a roughly linear way, and a significant reduction was already evident by age approximately 40. Compared with the aged group, the long-lived group had more naive CD4+ T cells, fewer expanded clones and increased TCR diversity, a pattern suggesting age selection.

This clonotype occurred once. The clone's antigen remains unknown. Base qualities are not provided; no much larger clone lies one nucleotide away. Library method: 5' RACE. TCRdb shows the sequencer as Illumina HiSeq 2500. The second PCR ran for about 6 to 12 cycles and used a J-beta primer mix along with a sample-barcoded 5' primer. A unique molecular identifier was introduced onto each TCR beta cDNA molecule by a template-switch 5' adaptor carrying 12 random nucleotides. Each sample yielded at least 2.5 million CDR3-containing paired-end reads. All of the RNA was converted into first-strand cDNA using the Mint cDNA synthesis kit, with a TRBC-specific oligonucleotide serving as the primer. Following uracil-DNA glycosylase treatment, all cDNA underwent a first 18-cycle PCR with the universal primers M1SS and BC2_uni_R. As for the authors' bioinformatics: Normalization of each sample was performed by random selection of 1 million high-quality reads, each carrying a distinct molecular identifier. Reads with shared molecular identifiers were discarded instead of being binned into consensus sequences. MiTCR, with a Q25 quality threshold and the strictest error-elimination algorithm, was used for CDR3 identification, clonotype clustering and error correction. Lower-bound total TCR beta diversity was estimated with a nonparametric unseen species model using Euler transformation. In-frame beta chains were kept once TCRdb had trimmed the public reads at Q25 with fastp and called clones with MiXCR. Merged by CDR3 protein, the rows form single entries marked with the most common genes and DNA. These V and J calls rely on TCRdb rather than the paper's analysis. The sample table contains 1 million to 1.2 million distinct CDR3 sequences; only one count was recorded for more than 30% of them. The ten biggest clones cover about 12% of the sample.

Donors were approximately 42 systemically healthy Caucasian individuals from Russia aged roughly 6 to 90 years. Each donor gave about 9.7 milliliters of peripheral blood, drawn into EDTA-treated Vacutainer tubes. PBMCs were isolated by Ficoll-Paque density-gradient centrifugation, with at least 7 million obtained per sample. Trizol reagent was used to extract total RNA from PBMCs, with at least 5 micrograms per sample. For every donor, an aliquot of PBMCs went through flow cytometry to measure the percentages of naive CD45RAhigh/CD27high T cells. The germline V gene gives CDR1 as KGHSH and CDR2 as LQKENI. The CDR3 has 16 amino acids, counting the end cysteine and phenylalanine. Only the CDR3 region is kept as DNA, spanning 48 bases read in frame from base 1.

The source is a man younger than 35 in good health. The chain links TRBV18 with TRBJ2-5; 9 of the junction bases match TRBD1. The DNA end is more similar to TRBJ2-7, so the J call may be wrong. Specimen: blood. The DNA is TGTGCCAGCTCACACAACCAAGGGACAGGGCTCTACGAGCAGTACTTC. Its protein product is CASSHNQGTGLYEQYF.